The sequence of this T cell receptor (beta chain) was determined in a study of a mutant IDH1 vaccine in newly diagnosed glioma. Whole-study context: Previous treatment comprised radiotherapy, temozolomide, or both, mostly both.

CDR1 is SGHVS and CDR2 is FNYEAQ in the germline V gene. The CDR3 loop spans 14 amino acids. J was trimmed by 5 bases and V by 5 bases; bases with no gene match: 7. Described time point: week 11, during vaccination. Every vaccine dose comprised 300 ug of mutant IDH1 20-mer peptide plus topical imiquimod. Donors' newly diagnosed IDH1-mutant WHO grade 3 or 4 astrocytomas lacked nuclear ATRX. Details on this clone: The antigen is unknown.

Sequenced by immunoSEQ multiplex PCR; TCRdb stores in-frame clones only, minus some. The sample includes around 57,000 clones, about nine tenths of them seen just once. General study points: Immune responses induced by the vaccine were seen in approximately 93% of patients, spanning multiple MHC alleles. Pseudoprogression seemed unrelated to changes in top peripheral T cell clonotypes.

This chain connects TRBV7-6 to TRBJ2-3; TRBD1 matches 7 bases. This TCR was recovered from a man between 35 and 55 years old with glioma. The sample in question was PBMCs, obtained from a glioma patient whose treatment included an IDH1 peptide vaccine. CDR3 protein: CASSLDRVRDTQYF. As DNA, the CDR3 is TGTGCCAGCAGCCTAGACAGGGTTAGAGATACGCAGTATTTT.